This T cell receptor (beta chain) was observed in a study of blood T cell repertoires in COVID-19 (TCRdb year 2020). For context, the study as a whole: Collaborator samples came from the United States, Italy and Spain and covered acute and convalescent phases of COVID-19. Sample metadata almost always included a de-identified subject ID, COVID-19 status, age in years and sex. The prospective study material was composed of cDNA or gDNA derived from T cells, B-cell-depleted T cells, or PBMCs. HLA class I and class II types, where available, came from metadata supplied by the sample provider rather than from assay-based typing. Samples came from the ongoing ImmuneRACE study (first 160 participants) plus 1,254 subjects from 6 global collaborators. Subjects who had been exposed to COVID-19, were actively infected with it, or had recovered from it provided the deeply sampled blood TCRbeta repertoires that made up the dataset. The repertoires were released in a freely available public database meant as a resource for research on the immune response to SARS-CoV-2. The study at large found these results: Clinical and demographic metadata were provided uncurated, with the amount varying by source and participant.

The germline V gene specifies SGDLS as CDR1 and YYNGEE as CDR2. The CDR3, from cysteine to phenylalanine, totals 16 residues. Here the CDR3 DNA is all that survives: 48 bases in frame from base 1. Germline trimming amounts to 3 bases on V and 0 bases on J, with 7 as the count of junction bases outside the gene matches. Turning to this clone: This clone's antigen is unknown. No qualities accompany the bases; no much larger clone lies one base away.

Whole blood was collected in K2EDTA tubes by collaborating institutions according to the institutions' own protocols. For TCRbeta analysis, collaborators shipped samples in one of three forms: frozen whole blood, isolated PBMCs, or DNA extracted from either of those sample types. TCRbeta CDR3 regions were amplified from genomic DNA using the immunoSEQ Assay, a bias-controlled multiplex PCR. Processing in the source paper ran as follows. The number of nucleated cells in each sample was estimated from the amplification of reference gene primers within the assay. To quantify the absolute abundance of each unique TCRbeta CDR3 rearrangement, sequence reads were collapsed and filtered. For each sample, productive Simpson clonality was calculated as the square root of Simpson's diversity index over productive rearrangements. TCRdb provides this immuneACCESS table in a form limited to in-frame rearrangements. Some clones are lacking; in checked studies, under half of them reflect an unresolved V gene, and why the rest are absent is not known. That table supplies the V and J calls and clone size; D and trimming were determined from the DNA. Within this sample are about 100,000 clones, with over 80% of them counted one time only. The ten largest clones represent about an eighth of the sample.

Material for sequencing was peripheral blood. This sequence originates from a man aged 50 or older with active or convalescent COVID-19. The receptor chain draws on TRBV9 and TRBJ2-3; TRBD2 lines up with 7 middle nucleotides. The CDR3 region: CASSAVGGQSTDTQYF. At the DNA level, the sequence is TGTGCCAGCAGCGCCGTGGGAGGGCAGAGCACAGATACGCAGTATTTT.